This TCR beta chain was recorded in a study of blood T cell repertoires in COVID-19. About the research overall: The study drew acute and convalescent COVID-19 samples from the United States, Italy and Spain. In each case, the material was cDNA or gDNA derived from T cells, B-cell-depleted T cells, or PBMCs.

In the authors' workflow: Quantification of nucleated cells was approximated via reference gene primer amplification. Profiling relied on immunoSEQ multiplex PCR, and the TCRdb table lists in-frame clones only, not all of them. Clone size and V and J calls were adopted from that table, with D and trimming inferred from the DNA. Seen here are 150,000 to 200,000 clones, approximately 80% observed once, and the top ten hold around 14%. This CDR3 is built from 16 residues. The rearrangement links TRBV12-1 to TRBJ2-7; the table's D call of TRBD1 was not tested on the DNA. TRBV12-1 is classified as a pseudogene. Sequencing was performed on peripheral blood. The clonotype comes from an elderly woman with acute or convalescent COVID-19. DNA of the CDR3: TGTGCCAGCAGCTTCCTCCGGACAGGGGCCACCTACGAGCAGTACTTC. The encoded protein is CASSFLRTGATYEQYF.